This T cell receptor beta chain was sequenced during a study of post-analysis software for immune sequencing data. The TCR beta cDNA libraries carried unique molecular identifiers. A single record per CDR3 protein comes from TCRdb applying MiXCR to the PCR reads. The sample holds approximately 770,000 distinct CDR3 sequences, about 45% seen once. Sequenced material: blood. This TCR was recovered from a girl aged 5 to 17 with multiple sclerosis.

The CDR3 reads CASSLAVWRDLGETQYF. CDR3 in DNA: TGTGCCAGCAGCTTAGCTGTTTGGAGGGATCTTGGAGAGACCCAGTACTTC. The chain links TRBV7-2 to TRBJ2-5, with D possibly being TRBD2 (6 bases). The CDR3 consists of 17 residues. The germline CDR1 and CDR2 sequences are SGHTA and FQGNSA. The V gene lost 0 bases and the J gene lost 4 bases, with 18 bases spanning the gap.